The 4 T cell receptor beta chains given below trace back to one sample, sequenced in a study of shared clonotypes between healthy human individuals. Profiling relied on immunoSEQ multiplex PCR, and the TCRdb table lists in-frame clones only, not all of them. Counted here are 2 million to 2.5 million clones, approximately 96% occurring once; the ten biggest clones make up about 0.13%. Material: naive CD4+ T cells sorted from blood. Subset indicated: CD45RA+ positively selected. The source of these receptors is a man between 18 and 35 years old in good health.

The chain combines TRBV7-2 with TRBJ2-2; 11 nucleotides match TRBD2. The J segment lost 5 bases and the V segment lost 5 bases, leaving 10 bases of the junction unmatched. This CDR3 has 17 amino acids. Germline V lookup: CDR1 SGHTA, CDR2 FQGNSA. The CDR3 region has the DNA TGTGCCAGCAGCACCATAGCGGGAGGGCCGAGTACCGGGGAGCTGTTTTTT. Amino acid sequence: CASSTIAGGPSTGELFF.

The chain uses TRBV2 and TRBJ2-2, with a tentative D call TRBD2 (7 bases). V was shortened by 4 bases and J by 6 bases, with 15 bases between the two germline ends. Germline V gene data show CDR1 as SNHLY and CDR2 as FYNNEI. The CDR3 is made up of 15 amino acids. CDR3 region: CASSAAQGRAGELFF. CDR3 sequence (DNA): TGTGCCAGCAGTGCTGCGCAGGGGAGGGCCGGGGAGCTGTTTTTT.

The CDR3 nucleotides read TGTGCCATCAGTCGCAGGGAGGGGGAGACCCAGTACTTC. This codes for CAISRREGETQYF. V and J are TRBV10-3 and TRBJ2-5; 7 bases match TRBD2. In germline, CDR1 is ENHRY, CDR2 SYGVKD. The CDR3 covers 13 residues. J was trimmed by 5 bases and V by 5 bases; bases with no gene match: 5.

V usage is TRBV6-5 and J usage is TRBJ2-2, with D uncertain. V was cut by 5 bases and J by 0 bases, with 10 bases left in between. This CDR3 comprises 15 residues. Germline V CDR1 and CDR2: MNHEY, SVGAGI. CDR3 protein: CASSPAGSNTGELFF. The CDR3 region has the DNA TGTGCCAGCAGTCCAGCAGGTTCGAACACCGGGGAGCTGTTTTTT.